This T cell receptor beta chain was recorded in a study of identical twins. The V end lost 1 base, the J end lost 1 base, and 9 bases lay between the germline ends. This CDR3 is 15 amino acids long. CDR1 SGHKS and CDR2 YYEKEE come from the germline V gene (reference sequence). This clonotype has a handful of counts. Using its own MiXCR run on the 5' RACE reads, TCRdb lists one record per CDR3 protein. The sample lists hundreds of thousands of distinct CDR3 sequences; around 21% were seen once. The data also belong to a second study, concerning T cells expressing NK-cell markers. That paper notes: The CD3+CD56-NKG2C+ fraction was also led by these clonotypes in several donors.

The clonotype comes from a woman aged 18-35 years in good health. This chain links TRBV5-5 with TRBJ1-5, with D unclear. Material for sequencing was PBMCs. For the CDR3, the DNA is TGTGCCAGCAGCTTGCAGGCCGCAAGCAATCAGCCCCAGCATTTT. As protein: CASSLQAASNQPQHF.